This T cell receptor beta chain derives from a study of neurological immune-mediated disorders. In the study overall: Secondary progressive disease was present in 3, and relapsing-remitting disease in roughly 30, of the approximately 35 multiple sclerosis patients. Points from the study as a whole: None of the CDR3 amino acid sequences of expanded clones recurred across subjects, suggesting private repertoires in all groups. Expansion of TCR clones was greatest in HTLV-1-associated myelopathy and smallest in multiple sclerosis, where it fell below that of healthy controls.

V shed 2 bases and J 1 base; nucleotides not matched to a gene: 0. CDR1 is SGHVS and CDR2 is FQNEAQ in the germline V gene. The CDR3 sequence is 15 residues long. From the 5' RACE reads, TCRdb called clonotypes with MiXCR, one entry per CDR3 protein. This sample has some 10,000 distinct CDR3 sequences; about 22% occur once, and the top ten carry roughly 13%. There are many counts of this clonotype. The antigen is undetermined. The sorted-subset TCR libraries were prepared using 1 million CD4+ or CD8+ T cells as the starting material. The chain employs TRBV7-8 and TRBJ2-3; 10 positions agree with TRBD2. The sample taken for sequencing was CD8+ T cells from blood. This clonotype originated in a woman aged 40 to 50 with multiple sclerosis. The CDR3 is CASSLTSGGTDTQYF. The CDR3 nucleotides are TGTGCCAGCAGCTTAACTAGCGGGGGCACAGATACGCAGTATTTT. Full variable domain (remainder filled in from reference TRBV7-8 and TRBJ2-3): GAGVSQSPRYKVAKRGQDVALRCDPISGHVSLFWYQQALGQGPEFLTYFQNEAQLDKSGLPSDRFFAERPEGSVSTLKIQRTQQEDSAVYLCASSLTSGGTDTQYFGPGTRLTVL.